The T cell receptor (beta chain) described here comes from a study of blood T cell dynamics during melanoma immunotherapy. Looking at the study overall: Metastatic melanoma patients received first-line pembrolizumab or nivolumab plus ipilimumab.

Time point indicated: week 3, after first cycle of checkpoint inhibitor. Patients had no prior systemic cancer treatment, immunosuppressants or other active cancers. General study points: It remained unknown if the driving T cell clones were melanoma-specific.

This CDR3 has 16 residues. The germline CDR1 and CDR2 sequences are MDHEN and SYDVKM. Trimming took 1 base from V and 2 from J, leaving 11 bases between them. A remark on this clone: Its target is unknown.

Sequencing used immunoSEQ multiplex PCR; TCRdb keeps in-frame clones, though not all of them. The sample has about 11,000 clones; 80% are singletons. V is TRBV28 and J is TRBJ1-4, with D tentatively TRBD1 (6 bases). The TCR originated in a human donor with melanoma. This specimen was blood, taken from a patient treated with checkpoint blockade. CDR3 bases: TGTGCCAGCAGTTTATATGGGCAGGGGACTAATGAAAAACTGTTTTTT. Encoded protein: CASSLYGQGTNEKLFF.